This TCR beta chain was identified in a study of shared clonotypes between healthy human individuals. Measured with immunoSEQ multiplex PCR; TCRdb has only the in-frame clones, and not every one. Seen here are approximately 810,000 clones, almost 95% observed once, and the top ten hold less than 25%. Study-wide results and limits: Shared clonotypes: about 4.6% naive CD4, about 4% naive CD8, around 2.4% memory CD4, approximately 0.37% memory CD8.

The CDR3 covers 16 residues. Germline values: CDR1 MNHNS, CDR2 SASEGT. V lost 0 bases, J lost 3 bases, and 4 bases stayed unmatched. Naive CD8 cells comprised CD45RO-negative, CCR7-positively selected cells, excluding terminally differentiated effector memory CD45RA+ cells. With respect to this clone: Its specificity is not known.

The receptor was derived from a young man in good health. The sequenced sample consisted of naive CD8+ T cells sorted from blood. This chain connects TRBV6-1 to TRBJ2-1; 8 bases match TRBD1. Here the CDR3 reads CASSEASGGLYNEQFF. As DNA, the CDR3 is TGTGCCAGCAGTGAAGCGTCAGGGGGCCTCTACAATGAGCAGTTCTTC.